This T cell receptor (beta chain) came from a study of radiotherapy plus CTLA-4 blockade in lung cancer. Study in general: The study recorded objective responses in roughly 18% of patients and disease control in around 31%. Study results and caveats: Following radiotherapy plus ipilimumab, tumor-derived TCR clones expanded in the blood.

Repertoires were generated with immunoSEQ multiplex PCR, while TCRdb's copy carries only in-frame clones and drops some. The sample includes over 80,000 clones, around 87% of them seen just once. Participants had chemo-refractory metastatic non-small-cell lung cancer and were treated with focal radiation plus ipilimumab CTLA-4 blockade. Remarks on this clone: What it binds is not known.

After removal of 8 bases from V and 5 bases from J, the junction contained 16 bases not matched to a gene. The CDR3 runs to 16 residues. Germline V gene lookup returns CDR1 SNHLY and CDR2 FYNNEI. V usage is TRBV2 and J usage is TRBJ2-5; 8 nucleotides align to TRBD1. This receptor was obtained from a human donor with non-small cell lung cancer that progressed on radiotherapy plus ipilimumab. The starting material was peripheral blood, obtained from a patient treated with radiotherapy plus ipilimumab. DNA for the CDR3: TGTGCCAGCTACCGGGACAGGCAACAACTCACGGAGACCCAGTACTTC. Translating gives CASYRDRQQLTETQYF.